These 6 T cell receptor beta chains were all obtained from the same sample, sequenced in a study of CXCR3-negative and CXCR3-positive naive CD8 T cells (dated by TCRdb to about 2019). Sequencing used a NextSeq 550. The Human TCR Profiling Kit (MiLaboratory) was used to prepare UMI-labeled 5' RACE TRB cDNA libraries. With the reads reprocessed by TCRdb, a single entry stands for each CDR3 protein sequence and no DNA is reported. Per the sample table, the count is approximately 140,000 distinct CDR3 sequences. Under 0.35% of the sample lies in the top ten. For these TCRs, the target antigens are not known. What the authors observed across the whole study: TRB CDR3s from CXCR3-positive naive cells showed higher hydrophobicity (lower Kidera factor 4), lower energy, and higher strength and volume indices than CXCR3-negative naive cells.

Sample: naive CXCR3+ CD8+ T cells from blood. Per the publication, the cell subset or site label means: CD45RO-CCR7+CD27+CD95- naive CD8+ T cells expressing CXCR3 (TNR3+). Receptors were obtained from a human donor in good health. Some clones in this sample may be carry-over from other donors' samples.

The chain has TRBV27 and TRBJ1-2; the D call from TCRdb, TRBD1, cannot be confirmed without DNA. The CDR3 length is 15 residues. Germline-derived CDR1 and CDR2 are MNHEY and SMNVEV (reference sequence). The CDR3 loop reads CASSLSMGGPYGYTF.

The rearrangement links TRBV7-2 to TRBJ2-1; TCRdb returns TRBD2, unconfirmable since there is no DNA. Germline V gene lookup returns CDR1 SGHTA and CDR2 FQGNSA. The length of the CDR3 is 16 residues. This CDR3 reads CASSYSTMGLADEQFF.

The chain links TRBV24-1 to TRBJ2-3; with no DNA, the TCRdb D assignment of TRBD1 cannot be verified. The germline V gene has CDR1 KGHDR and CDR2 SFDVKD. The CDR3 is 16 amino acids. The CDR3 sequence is CATSDLSPQGTDTQYF.

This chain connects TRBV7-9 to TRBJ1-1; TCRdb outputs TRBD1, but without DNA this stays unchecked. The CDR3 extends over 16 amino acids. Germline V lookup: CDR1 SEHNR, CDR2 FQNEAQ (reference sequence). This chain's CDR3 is CASSFPVGDENTEAFF.

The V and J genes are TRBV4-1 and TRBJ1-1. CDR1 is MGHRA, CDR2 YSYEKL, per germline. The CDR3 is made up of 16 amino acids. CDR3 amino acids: CASSQARALPNTEAFF.

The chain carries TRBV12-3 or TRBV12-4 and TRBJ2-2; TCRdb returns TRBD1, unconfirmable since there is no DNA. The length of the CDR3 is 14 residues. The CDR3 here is CASTWTGDGGELFF.